This TCR beta chain appears in the sequencing data of a study of blood T cell repertoires in COVID-19. Study-wide context: PBMCs, B-cell-depleted T cells, or T cells were the source of the cDNA or gDNA that made up the material.

Per the authors' pipeline: Reference gene primers were amplified, and this amplification served to estimate nucleated cell counts. The table came from immunoSEQ multiplex PCR; TCRdb's copy has only in-frame clones and leaves some out. V and J calls and clone size are those listed in that table; D and trimming were worked out from the DNA. The sample includes tens of thousands of clones, about four fifths of them seen just once. The CDR3 extends over 15 amino acids. V lost 1 base to trimming and J lost 0 bases, with 7 bases between them. Looked up from germline, CDR1 is SGHRS and CDR2 is YFSETQ. The source of this sequence is a woman aged 55-69 years with acute or convalescent COVID-19. The chain carries TRBV5-1 and TRBJ1-4, with D uncertain. The sample was peripheral blood. The CDR3 here is CASSLLSTTNEKLFF. CDR3 sequence (DNA): TGCGCCAGCAGCTTGCTTTCTACAACTAATGAAAAACTGTTTTTT.